This entry describes one TCR beta chain. Its binding antigen is unknown. No much larger clone is present one base from it, and per-base qualities are unavailable. In the paper's terms, the time point label means: about 28 days (+/-7) after the second vaccine dose. AZD1222 recipients given second doses at about 4 weeks or at about 12 weeks were pooled, since spike-specific TCR depth and breadth were not found to differ between the two schedules. Vaccinee samples came from UK trials COV001 and COV002, including a single-blind randomized controlled phase 2/3 trial of AZD1222 (ChAdOx1 nCoV-19) in healthy adults. For TCRbeta chain sequencing, PBMC samples were collected from trial participants at day 0 and at day 28 after the second dose. From a lookup of the germline V gene, CDR1 and CDR2 are SGHDT and YYEEEE. Relative to germline, V is 1 base shorter and J is 6 bases shorter, with 13 bases between their ends. The CDR3, from cysteine to phenylalanine, totals 14 residues. Only the CDR3 DNA stays, 42 bases, in frame from base 1.

The CDR3 regions of human TCRbeta chains were analyzed by immunosequencing. Per the source publication's procedure: Repertoire TCRs were matched against a reference library of SARS-CoV-2-specific TCRs generated with the MIRA antigen-specificity platform. Breadth was defined as the fraction of unique TCRs that were SARS-CoV-2-associated, and depth was defined as the fraction of total T cells that were SARS-CoV-2-associated. Using the MIRA data, each spike-specific TCR was assigned both to the spike region to which the TCR was reactive and to a CD4 or CD8 class. Log10-transformed breadth and depth values were compared by one-way ANOVA with Sidak's multiple comparisons tests. TCRdb re-hosts the immuneACCESS table, in-frame sequences only. Its copies lack some clones; in the studies checked, an unresolved V gene accounts for under half of them, and the cause for the rest is not known. The V and J calls and clone size were taken over from that table, and D and trimming were inferred from the DNA. Present in this sample are approximately 80,000 clones, 80% to 90% of which were seen just once. The top ten hold about 12% of the sample.

These data come from a study of T cell responses to AZD1222 COVID-19 vaccine (dated by TCRdb to the early 2020s). Looking at the study overall: TCR sequencing was performed for over 230 trial participants, of whom around 210 were given two doses of AZD1222 and around 25 were given two doses of MenACWY control vaccine. Trial participants were enrolled by age into subgroups of 18-55, 56-69 and 70-plus years, and around 150, 28 and 57 TCR-sequenced participants, respectively, were included in these subgroups.

Findings and caveats that apply to the study as a whole: In the small 56-69-year group, the increase in depth fell short of significance, most likely because of low power. Conclusions about previously exposed vaccinees are limited, since just 5 or 6 AZD1222 recipients were seropositive for SARS-CoV-2 at baseline. Because no day 14 peak-response samples were available, the repertoires could be characterized only after the peak T cell response. CD4 TCRs associated with the vaccine covered the entire spike protein, and the dominant responses were in regions 160-218 and 743-854. Reportedly, almost half of the unique spike-specific TCRs recognized epitopes lying outside the regions that are mutated in the B.1.351 and B.1.1.7 variants. Participants were mostly white British, with more females than males. The authors suggested clonal diversity may have been underestimated. After two AZD1222 doses, both the breadth and the depth of spike-specific TCRs were significantly higher than at day 0 and than in MenACWY recipients.

The source is an adult who received the AZD1222 COVID-19 vaccine. Here the sequenced sample was peripheral blood, taken 28 days after the second AZD1222 dose. The chain is made from TRBV5-6 and TRBJ2-5; too little of a D gene remains to name it. DNA sequence: TGTGCCAGCAGCTTGAGAATGGATTTTAAGACCCAGTACTTC. Translated, this is CASSLRMDFKTQYF. This CDR3, with the reference TRBV5-6 and TRBJ2-5 proteins standing in past its ends, gives the full variable domain DAGVTQSPTHLIKTRGQQVTLRCSPKSGHDTVSWYQQALGQGPQFIFQYYEEEERQRGNFPDRFSGHQFPNYSSELNVNALLLGDSALYLCASSLRMDFKTQYFGPGTRLLVL.